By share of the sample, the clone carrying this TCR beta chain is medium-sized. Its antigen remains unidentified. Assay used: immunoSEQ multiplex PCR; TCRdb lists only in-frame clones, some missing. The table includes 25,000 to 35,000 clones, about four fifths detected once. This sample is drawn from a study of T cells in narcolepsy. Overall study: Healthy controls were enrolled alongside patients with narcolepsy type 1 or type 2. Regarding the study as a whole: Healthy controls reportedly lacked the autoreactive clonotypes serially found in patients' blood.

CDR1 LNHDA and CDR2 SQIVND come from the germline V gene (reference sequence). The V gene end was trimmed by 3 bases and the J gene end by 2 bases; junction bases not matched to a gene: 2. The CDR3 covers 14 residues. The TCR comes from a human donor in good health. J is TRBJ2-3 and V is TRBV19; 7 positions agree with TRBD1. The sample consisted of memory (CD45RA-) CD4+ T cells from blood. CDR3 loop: CASSIGQVTDTQYF. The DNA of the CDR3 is TGTGCCAGTAGTATTGGACAGGTCACAGATACGCAGTATTTT. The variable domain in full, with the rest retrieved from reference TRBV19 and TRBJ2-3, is DGGITQSPKYLFRKEGQNVTLSCEQNLNHDAMYWYRQDPGQGLRLIYYSQIVNDFQKGDIAEGYSVSREKKESFPLTVTSAQKNPTAFYLCASSIGQVTDTQYFGPGTRLTVL.